This T cell receptor (beta chain) is from a study of blood T cell repertoires in COVID-19. Study as a whole: Samples representing acute and convalescent COVID-19 were sourced from the United States, Italy and Spain. PBMCs, B-cell-depleted T cells, or T cells were the source of the cDNA or gDNA that made up the material.

The junction had 1 base not matched to a gene; V was cut back by 0 bases and J by 2 bases. Germline loops: CDR1 MNHNS, CDR2 SASEGT. CDR3 length equals 16 residues. TCRdb keeps only in-frame clones here, not all; method: immunoSEQ multiplex PCR. The table has some 200,000 clones, more than 75% seen once. The clonotype was recovered from a man aged 18 to 29 with active or convalescent COVID-19. The rearrangement uses TRBV6-1 and TRBJ1-6; 7 bases match TRBD1. Sequencing used peripheral blood. DNA for the CDR3: TGTGCCAGCAGTGAAGCCACAGGGGCCTATAATTCACCCCTCCACTTT. It specifies CASSEATGAYNSPLHF.